This record concerns one T cell receptor (beta chain) sequence. The antigen remains unidentified. These data come from a study of OX40 agonist ivuxolimab in advanced cancers. Study observations and caveats: Researchers did not establish what antigens the expanded peripheral T cells target.

V lost 0 bases, J lost 4 bases, and 6 bases lay in between. In germline, CDR1 is SGHAT, CDR2 FQNNGV. The CDR3 totals 13 residues. Here immunoSEQ multiplex PCR was the method, and the copy in TCRdb shows in-frame clones only, minus some. This table has 70,000 to 85,000 clones, more than 70% appearing once. The receptor comes from an adult with an advanced solid tumor such as melanoma, head and neck, liver or kidney cancer. The V and J genes are TRBV11-2 and TRBJ1-1; D is undetermined. Sample: CD4+ or CD8+ T cells sorted from blood, taken in a trial of the OX40 agonist ivuxolimab. This chain's CDR3 is CASSLETGTEAFF. DNA for the CDR3: TGTGCCAGCAGCTTAGAAACGGGCACTGAAGCTTTCTTT.